The 17 T cell receptor beta chains given below trace back to one sample, sequenced in a study of Graves' ophthalmopathy and Graves' hyperthyroidism. TCR beta CDR3 regions were amplified from RNA transcripts. HTBI primers were employed in first-round RT-PCR, then a second-round multiplex PCR followed. A single record per CDR3 protein comes from TCRdb applying MiXCR to the multiplex PCR reads. Of roughly 410,000 distinct CDR3 sequences in the sample, 15% to 19% are singletons; the top ten hold approximately 7%. The specimen sequenced was peripheral blood. The receptors here all came from a woman in her late teens or twenties with stable Graves' hyperthyroidism.

This clonotype was observed many times. The rearrangement uses TRBV10-3 and TRBJ2-2; 8 nucleotides agree with TRBD1. The germline V gene encodes CDR1 ENHRY and CDR2 SYGVKD. Unmatched junction bases numbered 4, after V lost 4 bases and J lost 3 bases. The CDR3 runs to 15 residues. The CDR3 DNA sequence: TGTGCCATCAGTGGACAGGGGCGGGACACCGGGGAGCTGTTTTTT. As protein: CAISGQGRDTGELFF.

The sample holds many counts of this clonotype. In DNA form, the CDR3 reads TGTGCCAGCAGCGCAGGACAGGGGAACACTGAAGCTTTCTTT. It codes for CASSAGQGNTEAFF. The V and J genes are TRBV7-2 and TRBJ1-1; 8 bases map to TRBD1. The CDR3 contains 14 residues. Unmatched junction bases numbered 3, after V lost 5 bases and J lost 1 base. Germline V CDR1 and CDR2: SGHTA, FQGNSA. Full variable domain (rest looked up from reference TRBV7-2 and TRBJ1-1): GAGVSQSPSNKVTEKGKDVELRCDPISGHTALYWYRQSLGQGLEFLIYFQGNSAPDKSGLPSDRFSAERTGGSVSTLTIQRTQQEDSAVYLCASSAGQGNTEAFFGQGTRLTVV.

As concerns this clonotype: A read error may produce the germline difference seen at one junction end. CDR3 sequence (DNA): TGTGCCAGCAGCTTAGCGCGGGGCCATATAAGCTTC. Protein: CASSLARGHISF. The chain joins TRBV7-2 to TRBJ2-7, with D possibly being TRBD2 (6 bases). Germline V gene sequence: CDR1 SGHTA, CDR2 FQGNSA. The CDR3 spans 12 residues.

This chain links TRBV6-1 with TRBJ1-1; 12 nucleotides match TRBD1. The germline V gene has CDR1 MNHNS and CDR2 SASEGT. Trimming cost V 3 bases and J 5 bases; bases outside gene matches: 7. The CDR3 spans 16 residues. The DNA of the CDR3 is TGTGCCAGCAGTGACGCCGGGACAGGGGGCGAGACTGAAGCTTTCTTT. This encodes CASSDAGTGGETEAFF.

This clonotype occurred many times. J is TRBJ1-1 and V is TRBV27; D call uncertain. CDR3 length: 12 residues. Trimming took 4 bases from V and 11 from J, leaving 14 bases between them. CDR1 is MNHEY, CDR2 SMNVEV, per germline (reference sequence). The CDR3 spells CASSSRAGAAFF. CDR3 coding DNA: TGTGCCAGCAGTTCGCGGGCAGGAGCGGCTTTCTTT.

This clonotype was found many times. CDR3 loop: CASSISSGTGNGYTF. In DNA, the CDR3 is TGTGCCAGTAGTATCAGCTCCGGGACAGGGAACGGCTACACCTTC. The genes are TRBV19 and TRBJ1-2; 9 nucleotides line up with TRBD1. CDR1 is LNHDA and CDR2 is SQIVND in the germline V gene (reference sequence). The V gene end was trimmed by 3 bases and the J gene end by 8 bases; junction bases not matched to a gene: 10. The CDR3 loop spans 15 amino acids.

The V call is TRBV27, the J call TRBJ2-7; D is perhaps TRBD1 or TRBD2 (5 bases each). Per the germline V gene, CDR1 is MNHEY and CDR2 is SMNVEV (reference sequence). The CDR3 has 18 residues. The V and J ends lost 0 bases and 3 bases respectively, with 21 bases between them. The CDR3 here is CASSLSSGWAGRGYEQYF. The DNA of the CDR3 is TGTGCCAGCAGTTTATCGTCGGGTTGGGCAGGGAGAGGCTACGAGCAGTACTTC.

This clonotype occurred many times. The genes are TRBV6-1 and TRBJ1-5, with unresolved D. The CDR3 is made up of 13 amino acids. V was cut by 6 bases and J by 7 bases, with 13 bases left in between. Germline lookup yields CDR1 MNHNS and CDR2 SASEGT. Written as DNA, the CDR3 is TGTGCCAGCAGCGGGGTTGGGAGACAGCCCCAGCATTTT. Its protein product is CASSGVGRQPQHF.

This clonotype was counted ten times or more. The genes are TRBV19 and TRBJ2-5; D remains unclear. Trimming stripped 5 bases from V and 0 bases from J, with 10 bases between. This CDR3 has 14 residues. The germline V gene encodes CDR1 LNHDA and CDR2 SQIVND (reference sequence). CDR3 sequence: CASSATQYQETQYF. In DNA form, the CDR3 reads TGTGCCAGTAGTGCAACCCAATACCAAGAGACCCAGTACTTC.

This clonotype was observed many times. This chain connects TRBV6-4 to TRBJ2-2; 11 nucleotides agree with TRBD1. Germline-derived CDR1 and CDR2 are MRHNA and SNTAGT. This CDR3 spans 16 amino acids. V was clipped by 5 bases and J by 5 bases; unmatched bases: 7. CDR3 coding DNA: TGTGCCAGCAGTACCAACCGGGACAGGGGGACCGGGGAGCTGTTTTTT. Translation: CASSTNRDRGTGELFF.

At least ten counts were recorded for this clonotype. This sequence joins TRBV24-1 and TRBJ1-2; D perhaps matches TRBD1 (6 bases). Germline V gives CDR1 KGHDR, CDR2 SFDVKD. Deletions cut 7 bases from V and 4 bases from J, with 12 bases between. The CDR3 runs 13 residues. The CDR3 bases are TGTGCCACCAGCCCAGGGGAGCTCTATGGCTACACCTTC. Residues: CATSPGELYGYTF.

In regard to this clonotype: This could be a read error, since a much larger clone is one nucleotide away. This rearrangement joins TRBV5-1 to TRBJ1-2; no reliable D call. This CDR3 spans 14 amino acids. Germline CDR1 reads SGHRS; CDR2 reads YFSETQ. The CDR3 spells CASSVEGLGYGHTF. Written as DNA, the CDR3 is TGCGCCAGCAGCGTGGAAGGGTTGGGATATGGCCACACCTTC.

In its sample, this clonotype was seen a few times. The chain employs TRBV11-2 and TRBJ2-7; no definite D call. The CDR3 is made up of 16 amino acids. In germline, CDR1 is SGHAT, CDR2 FQNNGV. V lost 5 bases and J lost 0, with 17 bases in between. The CDR3 DNA reads TGTGCCAGCAGCGCCTTTGGCGCAAAGAGCTCCTACGAGCAGTACTTC. This encodes CASSAFGAKSSYEQYF.

This clonotype has ten or more counts. The V gene is TRBV3-1, the J gene TRBJ1-1; 11 positions agree with TRBD1. There are 17 residues in the CDR3. The junction had 11 bases not matched to a gene; V was cut back by 4 bases and J by 4 bases. Germline values: CDR1 LGHDT, CDR2 YNNKEL (reference sequence). The CDR3 bases are TGTGCCAGCAGCCGCCGGGACAGGGGGGCAGTGAGCACTGAAGCTTTCTTT. Translation gives CASSRRDRGAVSTEAFF.

This clonotype was found a few times. V gene TRBV9 combines with J gene TRBJ1-1, with D possibly matching TRBD1 (5 bases). CDR1 and CDR2 from the germline V gene are SGDLS and YYNGEE. This CDR3 spans 14 amino acids. The ends were cut back, 6 bases at V and 3 bases at J, with 15 bases in the middle. The CDR3 sequence: CASTRLGEDTEAFF. The CDR3 DNA reads TGTGCCAGCACCCGTTTGGGGGAGGACACTGAAGCTTTCTTT.

This clonotype appeared many times. The chain carries TRBV12-3 or TRBV12-4 and TRBJ1-5, with 9 bases that match TRBD1. The CDR3 length is 17 residues. V dropped 5 bases and J dropped 5; count of bases not matched to a gene: 13. The CDR3 region has the DNA TGTGCCAGCAGTGCTGGGACAGGGCAACCCTTATATCAGCCCCAGCATTTT. It is translated as CASSAGTGQPLYQPQHF.

The V gene is TRBV5-1, the J gene TRBJ2-5, with 10 bases identical to TRBD1. CDR3 size: 19 residues. V lost 1 base, J lost 4 bases, and 16 bases stayed unmatched. Germline CDR1 reads SGHRS; CDR2 reads YFSETQ. CDR3 DNA sequence: TGCGCCAGCAGCTTGACGCGACAGGGGGCCTTATCTCCGGCAGAGACCCAGTACTTC. Its protein is CASSLTRQGALSPAETQYF.